This TCR beta chain is drawn from a study of cytotoxic CD8 clonotypes in ibrutinib-treated CLL. The overall study: Overall, some 25 responses were partial and 2 complete; following median roughly 68 months, about 14 patients stayed remitted and roughly twelve progressed. It was after a median about 12 months of treatment, range 6 to 36, that response samples were taken.

As to this clone: Its antigen is not identified.

The length of the CDR3 is 16 residues. With 5 bases removed from V and 3 bases from J, the gap between germline ends came to 17 bases. From germline, CDR1 is MDHEN and CDR2 SYDVKM. Sequencing was designed to attain a depth spanning 1 in 200,000 to 1 in 1 million T cells. Measured with immunoSEQ multiplex PCR; TCRdb has only the in-frame clones, and not every one. Of tens of thousands of clones listed, approximately 69% are singletons. Study observations and caveats: A rise in clonality was seen at ibrutinib response, and a fall back toward baseline was seen at progression.

The TCR originated in a human donor with chronic lymphocytic leukemia. The chain carries TRBV28 and TRBJ1-5; D unclear. Specimen: PBMCs, collected before ibrutinib treatment. The CDR3 DNA follows: TGTGCCAGCAGTCCGCCCTTATACAGAACCAATCAGCCCCAGCATTTT. Translating gives CASSPPLYRTNQPQHF.